This TCR beta chain derives from a study of blood T cell repertoires in COVID-19. Looking at the study overall: From T cells, B-cell-depleted T cells, or PBMCs came the material, which was cDNA or gDNA.

Here immunoSEQ multiplex PCR was the method, and the copy in TCRdb shows in-frame clones only, minus some. Here the sample spans 200,000 to 250,000 clones, roughly 90% being singletons. The ends were cut back, 2 bases at V and 2 bases at J, with 12 bases in the middle. Germline assignment: CDR1 SGHDT and CDR2 YYEEEE. This CDR3 is built from 15 residues. The receptor's source is a man aged 55 to 70 who had recovered from COVID-19. The V gene is TRBV5-6, the J gene TRBJ2-3; D not resolved. The source material was peripheral blood. CDR3: CASSFRWRSTDTQYF. In nucleotides, the CDR3 is TGTGCCAGCAGCTTTCGATGGAGATCCACAGATACGCAGTATTTT.